These 3 T cell receptor beta chains came from one sample sequenced in a study of response to subunit inactivated influenza vaccine. Using its own MiXCR run on the RT-PCR reads, TCRdb lists one record per CDR3 protein. The sample yields about 480,000 distinct CDR3 sequences, around 25% seen once. The sample consisted of CD4+ T cells sorted from PBMCs, taken more than 4 days after vaccination. Every receptor here comes from a middle-aged man who received an inactivated influenza vaccine.

Notes on this clonotype: A junction end diverges from the germline sequence, so it may reflect a read error. V and J are TRBV4-2 and TRBJ1-1, with D unclear. The CDR3 runs 12 residues. CDR1 is LGHNA and CDR2 is YNFKEQ in the germline V gene. The CDR3 DNA reads as TGTTCCAGCAGCCAAGTTGGGACTGAAGCTTTCTTT. Protein product: CSSSQVGTEAFF.

The chain has TRBV29-1 and TRBJ2-3, with 7 positions matching TRBD1. The length of the CDR3 is 13 residues. Looked up from germline, CDR1 is SQVTM and CDR2 is ANQGSEA. V lost 6 bases, J lost 3 bases, and 6 bases stayed unmatched. CDR3 DNA sequence: TGCAGCGTCAAGGGGGCCTTGACAGATACGCAGTATTTT. It encodes CSVKGALTDTQYF.

This clonotype is a singleton in its sample. The chain joins TRBV4-2 to TRBJ2-3, with D perhaps TRBD1 or TRBD2 (5 bases each). The CDR3 runs 17 residues. Germline V CDR1 and CDR2: LGHNA, YNFKEQ. V lost 4 bases to trimming and J lost 5 bases, with 22 bases between them. The CDR3 DNA reads TGTGCCAGCAGCCCCAGATCCCCGGGACCAGATAGAGATACGCAGTATTTT. It codes for CASSPRSPGPDRDTQYF.